The sequence of this T cell receptor (beta chain) was determined in a study of blood T cell repertoires in COVID-19. The table came from immunoSEQ multiplex PCR; TCRdb's copy has only in-frame clones and leaves some out. The data show about 170,000 clones, about 80% seen once. CDR1 and CDR2 from the germline V gene are SEHNR and FQNEAQ (reference sequence). This CDR3 is 13 amino acids long. Deletions cut 0 bases from V and 12 bases from J, with 12 bases between. The sample consisted of peripheral blood. The chain is built from TRBV7-9 and TRBJ2-1; tentatively, D is TRBD1 (7 bases). The clonotype comes from a man in his 70s with active or convalescent COVID-19. CDR3 bases: TGTGCCAGCAGCTTAGCGACAGGGACTCCGCAGTTCTTC. This translates into CASSLATGTPQFF.